This TCR beta chain was sequenced in a study of T-cell reconstitution after alpha-beta-depleted transplantation in children. With 5 bases removed from V and 5 bases from J, the gap between germline ends came to 19 bases. Germline values: CDR1 KGHSH, CDR2 LQKENI. CDR3 length: 16 residues. The TCRbeta library was prepared with unique molecular identifiers. TCRdb fed the PCR reads into MiXCR, producing one record per CDR3 protein. This table has approximately 200,000 distinct CDR3 sequences, more than 14% appearing once. This clonotype was observed a few times. The receptor comes from a human donor who donated a stem cell graft to a child with acute lymphoblastic leukemia. Here the sequenced sample was PBMCs from the stem cell graft donor, taken from the stem cell graft. The chain combines TRBV18 with TRBJ1-5; a possible D gene is TRBD1 (6 bases). CDR3 sequence reads: CASSAKNRDGDQPQHF. The CDR3 DNA is TGTGCCAGCTCAGCAAAAAACAGGGACGGGGATCAGCCCCAGCATTTT. The variable domain in full, completed from reference TRBV18 and TRBJ1-5, reads NAGVMQNPRHLVRRRGQEARLRCSPMKGHSHVYWYRQLPEEGLKFMVYLQKENIIDESGMPKERFSAEFPKEGPSILRIQQVVRGDSAAYFCASSAKNRDGDQPQHFGDGTRLSIL.